Shown below are 5 T cell receptor beta chains from a single sample sequenced in a study of OX40 agonist ivuxolimab in advanced cancers. Generated by immunoSEQ multiplex PCR, the TCRdb table keeps only in-frame clones and is missing some. This sample carries about 69,000 clones, about four fifths of them seen once, and the ten largest clones take approximately 2.1%. The input for sequencing was CD4+ or CD8+ T cells sorted from blood, taken in a trial of the OX40 agonist ivuxolimab. The source is an adult with an advanced solid tumor such as melanoma, head and neck, liver or kidney cancer.

The chain couples TRBV7-9 to TRBJ1-2; no clear D gene. The CDR3 length is 13 residues. Germline CDR1 is SEHNR and CDR2 is FQNEAQ (reference sequence). V was clipped by 0 bases and J by 6 bases, with 8 bases between them. The CDR3 spells CASSLARADGYTF. The CDR3 bases are TGTGCCAGCAGCTTAGCTCGGGCGGATGGCTACACCTTC. Filled out from reference TRBV7-9 and TRBJ1-2, the complete variable domain reads DTGVSQNPRHKITKRGQNVTFRCDPISEHNRLYWYRQTLGQGPEFLTYFQNEAQLEKSRLLSDRFSAERPKGSFSTLEIQRTEQGDSAMYLCASSLARADGYTFGSGTRLTVV.

The chain couples TRBV27 to TRBJ2-1, with a tentative D call TRBD2 (6 bases). V lost 9 bases and J lost 0, with 12 bases in between. CDR3 length: 14 residues. CDR1 is MNHEY and CDR2 is SMNVEV in the germline V gene (reference sequence). The CDR3 nucleotides read TGTGCCAGTTCCCGGGACTTCTCCTACAATGAGCAGTTCTTC. Translated: CASSRDFSYNEQFF.

This chain uses TRBV5-6 with TRBJ2-2; 8 bases are shared with TRBD1. The CDR3 consists of 14 residues. V lost 5 bases to trimming and J lost 5 bases; unmatched junction nucleotides: 5. Germline loops: CDR1 SGHDT, CDR2 YYEEEE. CDR3 nucleotides: TGTGCCAGCAGTCGGACAGGGTGGACCGGGGAGCTGTTTTTT. Its protein product is CASSRTGWTGELFF.

This clone came up a few times. V is TRBV7-2 and J is TRBJ2-5; 9 positions agree with TRBD1. With 0 bases clipped from V and 0 bases from J, the junction kept 14 bases outside the gene matches. This CDR3 is 20 amino acids long. Germline-derived CDR1 and CDR2 are SGHTA and FQGNSA. The CDR3 DNA reads as TGTGCCAGCAGCTTAGCGATTGGTGGACAGGGGAAACCGAACCAAGAGACCCAGTACTTC. Translation: CASSLAIGGQGKPNQETQYF.

The chain carries TRBV28 and TRBJ2-6; D not resolved. Trimming removed 6 bases at V and 1 base at J, with 4 bases between. The germline V gene encodes CDR1 MDHEN and CDR2 SYDVKM. This CDR3 contains 13 residues. The CDR3 loop is CASRLSGANVLTF. The CDR3 DNA reads TGTGCCAGCAGGCTATCTGGGGCCAACGTCCTGACTTTC.